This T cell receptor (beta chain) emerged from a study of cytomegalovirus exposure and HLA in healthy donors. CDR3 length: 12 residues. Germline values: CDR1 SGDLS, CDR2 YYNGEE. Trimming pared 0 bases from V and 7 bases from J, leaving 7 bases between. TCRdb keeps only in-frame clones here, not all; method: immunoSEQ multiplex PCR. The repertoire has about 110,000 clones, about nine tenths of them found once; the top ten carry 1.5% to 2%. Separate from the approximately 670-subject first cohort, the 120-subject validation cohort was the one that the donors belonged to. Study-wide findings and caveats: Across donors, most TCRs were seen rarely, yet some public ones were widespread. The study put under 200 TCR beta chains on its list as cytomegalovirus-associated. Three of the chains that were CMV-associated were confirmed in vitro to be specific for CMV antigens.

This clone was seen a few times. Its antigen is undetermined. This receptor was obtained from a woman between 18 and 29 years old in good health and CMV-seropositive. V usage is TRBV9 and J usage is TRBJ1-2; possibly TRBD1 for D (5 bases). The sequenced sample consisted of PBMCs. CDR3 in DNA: TGTGCCAGCAGCGTAGGGAGGGGTGGCTACACCTTC. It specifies CASSVGRGGYTF.